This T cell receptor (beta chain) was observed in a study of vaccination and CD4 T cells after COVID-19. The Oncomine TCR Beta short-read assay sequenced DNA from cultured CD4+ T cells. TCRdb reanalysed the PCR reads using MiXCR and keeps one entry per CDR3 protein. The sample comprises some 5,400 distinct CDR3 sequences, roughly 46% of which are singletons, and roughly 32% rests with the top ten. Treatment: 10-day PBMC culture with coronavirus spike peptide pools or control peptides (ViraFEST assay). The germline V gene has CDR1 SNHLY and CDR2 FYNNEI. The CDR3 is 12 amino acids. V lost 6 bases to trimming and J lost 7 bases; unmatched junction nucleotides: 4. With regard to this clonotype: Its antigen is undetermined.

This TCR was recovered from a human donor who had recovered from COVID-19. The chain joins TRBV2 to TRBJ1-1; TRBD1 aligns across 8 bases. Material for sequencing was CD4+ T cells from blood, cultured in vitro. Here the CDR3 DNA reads TGTGCCAGCAGGGAGGACAGGGTTGAAGCTTTCTTT. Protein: CASREDRVEAFF.